These T cell receptor beta chains were read from a single sample in a study of beta chain features in type 1 diabetes. Method: immunoSEQ multiplex PCR; TCRdb's copy keeps in-frame clones and lacks some. The table shows about 360,000 clones, with around 12% occurring only once. Sequencing used naive CD4+ T cells from blood. These receptors were collected from a man younger than 35 in good health. CDR3s leave out the opening cysteine and the closing phenylalanine or tryptophan. The size entry is marked missing in some rows and otherwise reads once, few, many or a size class.

v_call,clone_size,cdr3_aa
TRBV5-1,few,ASSPGQRKETQY
TRBV28,few,ASSTYGTEDEKLF
TRBV2,-,ASRRDEQY
TRBV25-1,few,ASSEYLGQGVDTDTQY
TRBV7-9,few,ASSFGSNQPQH
TRBV5-1,-,ASSLDFSPPPYGYT
TRBV28,-,ASTPGSSYEQY
TRBV28,-,ASRGGTEAF
TRBV30,-,AWSVRGVEQY
TRBV28,few,ASSPLPDRQAYEQY
TRBV29-1,few,SDMDRDYEQY
TRBV6-1,-,ASSESGGANYGYT
TRBV20-1,-,SAADSYEQY
TRBV25-1,few,ASSDFTGYIQY
TRBV5-1,few,ASSRGTGVYEQY
TRBV7-6,few,ASSLERSVYNEQF
TRBV9,-,ASSPREYPGELF
TRBV19,-,ASSIGLAGGRPYNEQF
TRBV30,few,AWGTGPQPQH
TRBV9,-,ASSALGQSYNEQF
TRBV18,-,ASSQDSLYGYT
TRBV5-4,few,ASSLGQGDLETQY
TRBV5-1,few,ASSPDRVPDTQY
TRBV7-3,-,ASSLIQGIDYT
TRBV6-1,-,ASSEATANYGYT
TRBV9,few,ASSPRLAGFYEQY
TRBV2,few,ASSGSGTGIYNEQF
TRBV9,few,ASSVAPTGANEKLF
TRBV6-5,few,ASSRTGIDYGYT
TRBV7-9,many,ASRREAKNIQY
TRBV28,few,ASSLGLANLYEQY
TRBV29-1,many,SDKSETQY
TRBV27,-,ASSLSTGNPYEQY
TRBV2,-,ASSSILFRDGYT
TRBV5-1,-,ASSRQGIGETQY
TRBV7-2,-,ASSLGTENIQY
TRBV30,few,AWSVRGGQPQH
TRBV27,few,ASSLLTAGRAEQF
TRBV28,-,ASSPGYQPQH
TRBV4-1,-,ASSRVEFGAANQPQH
TRBV30,few,AWIQGAPGNTIY
TRBV30,few,AWSNGGINYGYT
TRBV7-9,few,ASSNTGSYT
TRBV18,few,ASSPSEDTGELF
TRBV9,-,ASSVGGEETQY